This entry lists 28 T cell receptor beta chains sequenced from one sample in a study of shared clonotypes between healthy human individuals. The repertoire was sequenced with immunoSEQ multiplex PCR; TCRdb's copy has only in-frame clones and lacks some. This sample yields around 600,000 clones, of which almost 97% are seen a single time; about 0.057% belongs to the top ten. The sequenced material came from naive CD4+ T cells sorted from blood. The subset: CD45RA+ positively selected. The receptors were sampled from a woman aged 25-40 years in good health.

This chain links TRBV2 with TRBJ2-7; TRBD1 or TRBD2 may be the D gene (5 bases each). The V end was cut by 4 bases, the J end by 7 bases, with 20 bases between. The CDR3 is made up of 15 amino acids. The germline gives CDR1 SNHLY, CDR2 FYNNEI. The chain's CDR3 is CASSGAGTSSGEQYF. The CDR3 DNA reads as TGTGCCAGCAGTGGTGCTGGGACCTCATCGGGAGAGCAGTACTTC.

The chain uses TRBV19 and TRBJ1-2; TRBD1 agrees at 7 bases. V was pared by 6 bases and J by 2 bases, with 15 bases of the junction left unmatched. This CDR3 is built from 17 residues. Per germline, CDR1 LNHDA and CDR2 SQIVND (reference sequence). For the CDR3, the DNA is TGTGCCAGTAGCATCGGGGGACAGCGTCGTACCAACTATGGCTACACCTTC. This translates into CASSIGGQRRTNYGYTF.

The J gene is TRBJ2-1, the V gene TRBV5-1, with D perhaps TRBD2 (5 bases). This CDR3 comprises 15 residues. Germline CDR1 reads SGHRS; CDR2 reads YFSETQ. Trimming removed 4 bases at V and 0 bases at J, with 11 bases between. In DNA form, the CDR3 reads TGCGCCAGCAGCGTACGGGGAGACTCCTACAATGAGCAGTTCTTC. This codes for CASSVRGDSYNEQFF.

The chain uses TRBV5-1 and TRBJ2-5, with D perhaps TRBD1 (5 bases). Trimming shortened V by 4 bases and J by 1 base, and 8 bases separated the two germline ends. The germline CDR1 and CDR2 sequences are SGHRS and YFSETQ. This CDR3 is 13 amino acids long. DNA of the CDR3: TGCGCCAGCAGCGACGACAGCCAAGAGACCCAGTACTTC. Translation gives CASSDDSQETQYF.

This chain joins TRBV29-1 and TRBJ2-7; 7 nucleotides align to TRBD1. Germline V gene lookup returns CDR1 SQVTM and CDR2 ANQGSEA. The V gene end was trimmed by 6 bases and the J gene end by 2 bases; junction bases not matched to a gene: 10. This CDR3 contains 14 residues. CDR3 region: CSVRRDSSTYEQYF. In DNA form, the CDR3 reads TGCAGCGTACGCCGGGACAGCTCGACCTACGAGCAGTACTTC.

V is TRBV7-9 and J is TRBJ2-2; no definite D call. The V gene's germline CDR1 is SEHNR and CDR2 FQNEAQ (reference sequence). The V gene lost 5 bases and the J gene lost 5 bases, with 12 bases spanning the gap. This CDR3 is 14 amino acids long. The DNA for the CDR3 is TGTGCCAGCAGCCGGACCGTCTTGACCGGGGAGCTGTTTTTT. Translated, it gives CASSRTVLTGELFF. The variable domain in full, with the rest retrieved from reference TRBV7-9 and TRBJ2-2, is DTGVSQNPRHKITKRGQNVTFRCDPISEHNRLYWYRQTLGQGPEFLTYFQNEAQLEKSRLLSDRFSAERPKGSFSTLEIQRTEQGDSAMYLCASSRTVLTGELFFGEGSRLTVL.

The chain is built from TRBV27 and TRBJ2-6; D is ambiguous. Germline V gene data show CDR1 as MNHEY and CDR2 as SMNVEV (reference sequence). The CDR3 extends over 13 amino acids. The V end was cut by 8 bases, the J end by 2 bases, with 7 bases between. CDR3 bases: TGTGCCAGCGGATTTCCTGGGGCCAACGTCCTGACTTTC. It encodes CASGFPGANVLTF.

The chain has TRBV18 and TRBJ2-7; either TRBD1 or TRBD2 may fit D (6 bases each). CDR3 length: 14 amino acids. The V and J ends lost 4 bases and 6 bases respectively, with 16 bases between them. The germline V gene encodes CDR1 KGHSH and CDR2 LQKENI. The CDR3 DNA sequence: TGTGCCAGCTCACTCCAAACCGGGGGCGTCGAGCAGTACTTC. The encoded protein is CASSLQTGGVEQYF.

The chain joins TRBV6-1 to TRBJ2-5; D may correspond to TRBD1 or TRBD2 (5 bases each). The J call could be wrong; TRBJ2-7 is a better fit for the DNA end. Per germline, CDR1 MNHNS and CDR2 SASEGT. The CDR3 has 15 amino acids. The CDR3 loop reads CASRAAEGPYHEQYF. CDR3 nucleotide sequence: TGTGCCAGCAGGGCAGCCGAGGGACCGTATCACGAGCAGTACTTC.

The gene calls are TRBV30 and TRBJ2-4; 7 nucleotides agree with TRBD1. The CDR3 runs 11 residues. Losses at the gene ends were 6 bases for V and 8 bases for J; bases not matched to a gene: 4. Per germline, CDR1 GTSNPN and CDR2 SVGIG (reference sequence). CDR3 loop: CACRQGYIQYF. Written as DNA, the CDR3 is TGTGCCTGCCGACAGGGCTACATTCAGTACTTC.

This sequence joins TRBV5-4 and TRBJ2-1; 9 bases line up with TRBD2. With 0 bases clipped from V and 8 bases from J, the junction kept 9 bases outside the gene matches. Per germline, CDR1 SGHNT and CDR2 YYREEE (reference sequence). The CDR3 contains 16 residues. The CDR3 sequence is CASSLGPLAGVDEQFF. CDR3 nucleotide sequence: TGTGCCAGCAGCTTGGGGCCTTTAGCGGGAGTGGATGAGCAGTTCTTC.

A word on this clone: Germline and junction disagree at one end, which may indicate a read error. The V gene is TRBV28, the J gene TRBJ2-3; 11 positions agree with TRBD1. Germline V gene lookup returns CDR1 MDHEN and CDR2 SYDVKM. There are 15 residues in the CDR3. In DNA, the CDR3 is TGTGCCAGCAGTCGCACCGGGACAGGGGGGCACTTAGCGGCCTTT. Translation gives CASSRTGTGGHLAAF.

V usage is TRBV28 and J usage is TRBJ2-7; D may match TRBD1 or TRBD2 (5 bases each). The germline V and J ends were trimmed by 3 bases and 2 bases, with 11 bases remaining between them. Germline lookup yields CDR1 MDHEN and CDR2 SYDVKM. This CDR3 contains 14 residues. The CDR3 sequence: CASSLSGLPYEQYF. The CDR3 DNA follows: TGTGCCAGCAGTTTGTCGGGGCTACCCTACGAGCAGTACTTC. Full variable domain (remainder filled in from reference TRBV28 and TRBJ2-7): DVKVTQSSRYLVKRTGEKVFLECVQDMDHENMFWYRQDPGLGLRLIYFSYDVKMKEKGDIPEGYSVSREKKERFSLILESASTNQTSMYLCASSLSGLPYEQYFGPGTRLTVT.

This chain links TRBV10-3 with TRBJ2-7; unclear D gene. The CDR3 is 14 residues long. V lost 3 bases to trimming and J lost 4 bases, with 13 bases between them. Germline V gene data show CDR1 as ENHRY and CDR2 as SYGVKD. This CDR3 reads CAISDRKDTYEQYF. In DNA form, the CDR3 reads TGTGCCATCAGTGATCGGAAGGATACGTACGAGCAGTACTTC.

This clone has only one observation. The chain combines TRBV28 with TRBJ2-5, with 7 bases lining up with TRBD1. Matching the DNA end better, TRBJ2-7 makes the J call doubtful. CDR3 length: 12 amino acids. The germline CDR1 and CDR2 sequences are MDHEN and SYDVKM. The CDR3 coding sequence is TGTGCCAGCAGACTCAGGGGGTACGAGCAGTACTTC. It yields the protein CASRLRGYEQYF.

The V gene is TRBV5-6, the J gene TRBJ2-6; no clear D gene. Germline-derived CDR1 and CDR2 are SGHDT and YYEEEE. V lost 1 base and J 4 bases, leaving 9 bases between the germline ends. The CDR3 runs 15 residues. The CDR3 region has the DNA TGTGCCAGCAGCTTGCGAGTCGCCGGGGCCAACGTCCTGACTTTC. This encodes CASSLRVAGANVLTF.

The chain is built from TRBV28 and TRBJ1-1; D is unresolved. The CDR3 extends over 14 amino acids. V lost 7 bases and J 0 bases, leaving 12 bases between the germline ends. CDR1 and CDR2 from the germline V gene are MDHEN and SYDVKM. CDR3 nucleotides: TGTGCCAGCAAGTTTCATAGCATGAACACTGAAGCTTTCTTT. Protein: CASKFHSMNTEAFF.

CDR3 bases: TGTGCCATTGCCAGCAGGGGCGCTGAAGCTTTCTTT. The encoded protein is CAIASRGAEAFF. The rearrangement joins TRBV25-1 to TRBJ1-1; possibly TRBD1 for D (6 bases). Germline CDR1 reads MGHDK; CDR2 reads SYGVNS. Trimming took 10 bases from V and 6 from J, leaving 15 bases between them. The CDR3 sequence is 12 residues long.

V and J are TRBV18 and TRBJ2-5; D unclear. The CDR3 has 15 residues. V lost 0 bases, J lost 4 bases, and 12 bases lay in between. The V gene's germline CDR1 is KGHSH and CDR2 LQKENI. The CDR3 reads CASSPPTLSIETQYF. CDR3 sequence (DNA): TGTGCCAGCTCACCACCGACCCTGAGCATAGAGACCCAGTACTTC. The full variable domain, in which reference TRBV18 and TRBJ2-5 provide the parts outside the CDR3, is NAGVMQNPRHLVRRRGQEARLRCSPMKGHSHVYWYRQLPEEGLKFMVYLQKENIIDESGMPKERFSAEFPKEGPSILRIQQVVRGDSAAYFCASSPPTLSIETQYFGPGTRLLVL.

V usage is TRBV6-5 and J usage is TRBJ1-2, with no clear D. Trimming left V 8 bases short and J 3 bases short, with 16 bases between. CDR1 MNHEY and CDR2 SVGAGI come from the germline V gene. CDR3 length: 14 amino acids. For the CDR3, the DNA is TGTGCCAGCCGTCCCCCGGACGTCTACTATGGCTACACCTTC. It encodes CASRPPDVYYGYTF.

The chain recombines TRBV27 with TRBJ1-2, with a tentative D call TRBD1 (5 bases). V was shortened by 6 bases and J by 4 bases, with 12 bases between the two germline ends. Germline V lookup: CDR1 MNHEY, CDR2 SMNVEV (reference sequence). The CDR3 is 13 amino acids. CDR3 amino acids: CASRTTGFYGYTF. The CDR3 DNA sequence: TGTGCCAGCAGAACTACAGGCTTCTATGGCTACACCTTC.

This chain connects TRBV5-1 to TRBJ2-3; D uncertain. Germline loops: CDR1 SGHRS, CDR2 YFSETQ. The CDR3 has 15 amino acids. V dropped 0 bases and J dropped 4 bases, with 12 bases sitting between them. The DNA of the CDR3 is TGCGCCAGCAGCTTGGGGGTTGACTGGGCAGATACGCAGTATTTT. Amino acids: CASSLGVDWADTQYF.

The chain uses TRBV10-3 and TRBJ1-1, with TRBD1 as a possible D gene (6 bases). V lost 2 bases and J lost 0, with 10 bases in between. Germline loops: CDR1 ENHRY, CDR2 SYGVKD. This CDR3 is built from 15 residues. CDR3 sequence (DNA): TGTGCCATCAGTGAGAGGGGGGAAATGAACACTGAAGCTTTCTTT. It specifies CAISERGEMNTEAFF.

The DNA of the CDR3 is TGTGCCAGCAGCGTAGATGTGTCAGATACGCAGTATTTT. It yields the protein CASSVDVSDTQYF. The V gene is TRBV9, the J gene TRBJ2-3; no definite D call. This CDR3 region has 13 residues. Trimming pared 0 bases from V and 4 bases from J, leaving 6 bases between. Germline CDR1 SGDLS, CDR2 YYNGEE.

The chain recombines TRBV6-1 with TRBJ2-7, with 11 bases lining up with TRBD2. Germline loops: CDR1 MNHNS, CDR2 SASEGT. The CDR3 has 15 residues. J lost 4 bases, V lost 6 bases, and 8 bases had no gene match. The CDR3 spells CASRGLAEGGYEQYF. In nucleotides, the CDR3 is TGTGCCAGCAGGGGACTAGCGGAGGGCGGGTACGAGCAGTACTTC.

The chain combines TRBV5-8 with TRBJ1-5, with D uncertain. The V end lost 9 bases, the J end lost 6 bases, and 19 bases lay between the germline ends. This CDR3 region has 14 residues. From germline, CDR1 is SGHTS and CDR2 YDEGEE. This chain's CDR3 is CAISKGIGGQPQHF. The CDR3 DNA sequence: TGTGCCATCAGTAAAGGAATAGGAGGTCAGCCCCAGCATTTT.

This chain uses TRBV5-1 with TRBJ1-1, with TRBD1 matching over 10 bases. CDR1 and CDR2 from the germline V gene are SGHRS and YFSETQ. V lost 4 bases and J lost 6; bases outside the gene matches: 9. The CDR3 sequence is 15 residues long. As DNA, the CDR3 is TGCGCCAGCAGCGCAGGGGACAGGGGATACTCTGAAGCTTTCTTT. Encoded protein: CASSAGDRGYSEAFF. The full variable domain, its missing parts supplied by reference TRBV5-1 and TRBJ1-1, is KAGVTQTPRYLIKTRGQQVTLSCSPISGHRSVSWYQQTPGQGLQFLFEYFSETQRNKGNFPGRFSGRQFSNSRSEMNVSTLELGDSALYLCASSAGDRGYSEAFFGQGTRLTVV.

This chain uses TRBV6-1 with TRBJ2-7, with 10 bases lining up with TRBD1. Trimming at V came to 7 bases and at J to 2 bases, leaving 5 bases not matched to a gene. Germline V gene sequence: CDR1 MNHNS, CDR2 SASEGT. CDR3 length: 14 residues. The CDR3 nucleotides read TGTGCCAGCAAAGGACAGGGGGAAGCCTACGAGCAGTACTTC. It yields the protein CASKGQGEAYEQYF.